This TCR beta chain was identified in a study of T cell responses to AZD1222 COVID-19 vaccine. The study, taken as a whole, reports: Along spike, vaccine-associated CD4 TCRs were found throughout, with dominance at 160-218 and 743-854. Reportedly, nearly half the spike-specific TCRs target unmutated variant regions.

On this clone itself: Its antigen is currently unknown.

The CDR3 sequence is 13 residues long. Germline loops: CDR1 LNHDA, CDR2 SQIVND (reference sequence). Germline trimming cut 5 bases from V and 7 bases from J; bases unmatched to any gene: 8. Sequencing used immunoSEQ multiplex PCR; TCRdb keeps in-frame clones, though not all of them. The data hold roughly 56,000 clones, with 80% to 90% observed a single time. This receptor was identified in an adult in good health. Material: peripheral blood, obtained on day 0 of AZD1222 vaccination. This chain connects TRBV19 to TRBJ2-7; 7 positions agree with TRBD1. This CDR3 reads CASSLAGGGEQYF. Written as DNA, the CDR3 is TGTGCCAGTAGTCTGGCAGGGGGTGGAGAGCAGTACTTC.